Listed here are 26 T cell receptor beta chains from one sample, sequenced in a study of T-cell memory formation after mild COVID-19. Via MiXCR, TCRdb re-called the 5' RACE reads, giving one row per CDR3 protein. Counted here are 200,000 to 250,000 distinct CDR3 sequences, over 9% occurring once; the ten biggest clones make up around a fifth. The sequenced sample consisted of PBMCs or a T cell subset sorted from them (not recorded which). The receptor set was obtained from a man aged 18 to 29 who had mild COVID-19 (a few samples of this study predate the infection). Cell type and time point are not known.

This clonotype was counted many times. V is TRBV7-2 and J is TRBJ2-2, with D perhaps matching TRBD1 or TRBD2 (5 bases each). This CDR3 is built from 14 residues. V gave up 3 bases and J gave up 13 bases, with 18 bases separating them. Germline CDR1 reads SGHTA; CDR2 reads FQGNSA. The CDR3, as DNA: TGTGCCAGCAGCTTGGAAAGCGGACAACGAGGGCTGTTTTTT. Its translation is CASSLESGQRGLFF.

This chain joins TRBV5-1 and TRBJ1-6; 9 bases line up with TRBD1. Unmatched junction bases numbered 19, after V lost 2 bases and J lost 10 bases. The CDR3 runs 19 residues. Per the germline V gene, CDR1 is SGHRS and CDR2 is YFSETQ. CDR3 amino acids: CASSFGGTGTSGFRSPLHF. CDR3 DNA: TGCGCCAGCAGCTTCGGTGGGACAGGGACCTCGGGTTTTCGATCACCCCTCCACTTT.

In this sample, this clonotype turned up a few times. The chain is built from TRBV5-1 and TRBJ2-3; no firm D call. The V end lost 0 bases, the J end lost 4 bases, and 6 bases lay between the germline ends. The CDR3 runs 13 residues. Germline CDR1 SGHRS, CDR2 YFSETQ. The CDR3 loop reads CASSLVVADTQYF. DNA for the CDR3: TGCGCCAGCAGCTTGGTGGTAGCAGATACGCAGTATTTT. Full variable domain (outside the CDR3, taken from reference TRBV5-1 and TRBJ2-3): KAGVTQTPRYLIKTRGQQVTLSCSPISGHRSVSWYQQTPGQGLQFLFEYFSETQRNKGNFPGRFSGRQFSNSRSEMNVSTLELGDSALYLCASSLVVADTQYFGPGTRLTVL.

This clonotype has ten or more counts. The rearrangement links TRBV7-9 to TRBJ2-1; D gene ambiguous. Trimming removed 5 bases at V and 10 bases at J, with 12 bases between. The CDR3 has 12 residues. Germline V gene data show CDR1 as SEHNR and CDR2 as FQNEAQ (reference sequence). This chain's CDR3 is CASSLLGAEQFF. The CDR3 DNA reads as TGTGCCAGCAGCCTCCTAGGAGCCGAGCAGTTCTTC.

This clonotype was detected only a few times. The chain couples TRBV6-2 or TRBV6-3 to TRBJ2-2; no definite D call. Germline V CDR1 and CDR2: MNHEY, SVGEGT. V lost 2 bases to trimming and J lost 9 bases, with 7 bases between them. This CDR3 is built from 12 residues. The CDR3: CASSYGWWELFF. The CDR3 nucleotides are TGTGCCAGCAGTTACGGTTGGTGGGAGCTGTTTTTT.

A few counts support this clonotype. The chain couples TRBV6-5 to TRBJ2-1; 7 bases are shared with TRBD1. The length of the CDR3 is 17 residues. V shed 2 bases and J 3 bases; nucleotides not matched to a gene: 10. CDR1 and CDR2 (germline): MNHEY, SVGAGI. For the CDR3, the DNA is TGTGCCAGCAGTTACCGGGCGTGGGGACAGAGCTACAATGAGCAGTTCTTC. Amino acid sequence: CASSYRAWGQSYNEQFF.

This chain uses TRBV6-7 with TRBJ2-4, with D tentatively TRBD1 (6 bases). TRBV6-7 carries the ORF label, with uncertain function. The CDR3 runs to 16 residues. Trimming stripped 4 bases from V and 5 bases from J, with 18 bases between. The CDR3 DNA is TGTGCCAGCAGTTGCCCTTGGGGGCAGGGGCAAAACATTCAGTACTTC. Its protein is CASSCPWGQGQNIQYF.

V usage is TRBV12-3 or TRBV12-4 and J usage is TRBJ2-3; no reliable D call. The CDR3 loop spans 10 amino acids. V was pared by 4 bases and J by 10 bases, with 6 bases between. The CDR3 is CASSYPSQYF. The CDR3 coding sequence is TGTGCCAGCAGTTATCCCTCGCAGTATTTT.

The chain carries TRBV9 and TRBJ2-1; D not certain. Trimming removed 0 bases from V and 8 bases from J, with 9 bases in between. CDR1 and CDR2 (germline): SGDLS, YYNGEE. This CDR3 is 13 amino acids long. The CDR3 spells CASSVELWDEQFF. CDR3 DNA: TGTGCCAGCAGCGTAGAGCTCTGGGATGAGCAGTTCTTC. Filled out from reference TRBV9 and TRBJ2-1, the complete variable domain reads DSGVTQTPKHLITATGQRVTLRCSPRSGDLSVYWYQQSLDQGLQFLIQYYNGEERAKGNILERFSAQQFPDLHSELNLSSLELGDSALYFCASSVELWDEQFFGPGTRLTVL.

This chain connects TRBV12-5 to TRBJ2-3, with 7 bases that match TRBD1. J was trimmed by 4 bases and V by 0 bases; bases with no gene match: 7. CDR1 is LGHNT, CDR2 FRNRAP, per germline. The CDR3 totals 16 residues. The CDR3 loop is CASGLVVDRVADTQYF. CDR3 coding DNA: TGTGCTAGTGGTTTGGTAGTCGACAGGGTGGCAGATACGCAGTATTTT.

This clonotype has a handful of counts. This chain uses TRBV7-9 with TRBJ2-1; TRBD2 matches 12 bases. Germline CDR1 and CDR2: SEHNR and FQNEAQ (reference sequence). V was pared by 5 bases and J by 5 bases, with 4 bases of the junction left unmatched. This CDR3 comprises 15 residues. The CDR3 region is CASSPLAGGHNEQFF. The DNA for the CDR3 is TGTGCCAGCAGCCCCCTAGCGGGGGGGCACAATGAGCAGTTCTTC.

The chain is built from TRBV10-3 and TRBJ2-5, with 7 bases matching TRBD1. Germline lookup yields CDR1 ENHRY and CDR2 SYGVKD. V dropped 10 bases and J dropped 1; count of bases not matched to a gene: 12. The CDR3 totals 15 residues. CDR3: CATGDPTGFQETQYF. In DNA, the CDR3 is TGTGCCACCGGGGACCCGACAGGGTTCCAAGAGACCCAGTACTTC.

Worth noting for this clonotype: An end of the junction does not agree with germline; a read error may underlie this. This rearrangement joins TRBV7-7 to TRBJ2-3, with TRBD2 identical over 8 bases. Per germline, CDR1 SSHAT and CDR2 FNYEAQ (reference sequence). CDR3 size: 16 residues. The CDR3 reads CASSLGTPGGSDTQYF. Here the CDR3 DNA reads TGTGCTAGCAGCTTAGGAACGCCGGGGGGGTCAGATACGCAGTATTTT.

CDR3 DNA sequence: TGTGCCAGCAGCTCCAGCGGCCTCGAAGCTTTCTTT. Translation gives CASSSSGLEAFF. The chain combines TRBV7-8 with TRBJ1-1; D is ambiguous. There are 12 residues in the CDR3. The germline V and J ends were trimmed by 4 bases and 8 bases, with 11 bases remaining between them. Germline lookup yields CDR1 SGHVS and CDR2 FQNEAQ.

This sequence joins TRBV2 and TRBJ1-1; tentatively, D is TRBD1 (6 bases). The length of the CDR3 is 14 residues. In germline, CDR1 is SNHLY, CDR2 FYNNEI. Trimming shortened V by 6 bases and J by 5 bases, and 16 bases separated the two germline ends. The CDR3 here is CASRPGTSKTEAFF. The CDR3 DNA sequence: TGTGCCAGCAGGCCCGGGACATCGAAGACTGAAGCTTTCTTT.

The chain's CDR3 is CASSSLSEDTQYF. DNA for the CDR3: TGTGCCAGCAGCTCGTTGTCCGAGGATACGCAGTATTTT. This chain links TRBV11-2 with TRBJ2-3; D is unclear. V was trimmed by 4 bases and J by 6 bases, leaving 11 bases between them. The length of the CDR3 is 13 residues. Per the germline V gene, CDR1 is SGHAT and CDR2 is FQNNGV. The whole variable domain, filled in from reference TRBV11-2 and TRBJ2-3, reads EAGVAQSPRYKIIEKRQSVAFWCNPISGHATLYWYQQILGQGPKLLIQFQNNGVVDDSQLPKDRFSAERLKGVDSTLKIQPAKLEDSAVYLCASSSLSEDTQYFGPGTRLTVL.

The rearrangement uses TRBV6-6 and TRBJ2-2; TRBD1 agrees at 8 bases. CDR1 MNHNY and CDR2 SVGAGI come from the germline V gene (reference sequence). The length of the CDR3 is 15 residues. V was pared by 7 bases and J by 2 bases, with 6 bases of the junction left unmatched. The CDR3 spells CASNLQGGNTGELFF. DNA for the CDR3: TGTGCCAGCAACCTACAGGGGGGAAACACCGGGGAGCTGTTTTTT.

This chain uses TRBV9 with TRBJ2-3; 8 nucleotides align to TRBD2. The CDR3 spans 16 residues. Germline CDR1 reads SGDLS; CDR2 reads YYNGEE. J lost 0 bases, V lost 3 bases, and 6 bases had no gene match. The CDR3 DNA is TGTGCCAGCAGCGCCCGGGGGGGGTCTAGCACAGATACGCAGTATTTT. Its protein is CASSARGGSSTDTQYF.

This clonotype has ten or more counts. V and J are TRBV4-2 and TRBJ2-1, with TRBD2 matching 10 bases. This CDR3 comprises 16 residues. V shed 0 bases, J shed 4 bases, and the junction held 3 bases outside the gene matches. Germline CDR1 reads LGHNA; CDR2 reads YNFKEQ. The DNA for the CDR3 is TGTGCCAGCAGCCAAGATCCAGCGGGGGGGTACAATGAGCAGTTCTTC. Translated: CASSQDPAGGYNEQFF.

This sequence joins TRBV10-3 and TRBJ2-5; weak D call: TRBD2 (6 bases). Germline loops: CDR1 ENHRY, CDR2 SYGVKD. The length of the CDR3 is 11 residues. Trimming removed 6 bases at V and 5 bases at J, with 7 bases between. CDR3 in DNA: TGTGCCATCAGCGGGGGTGAGACCCAGTACTTC. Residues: CAISGGETQYF.

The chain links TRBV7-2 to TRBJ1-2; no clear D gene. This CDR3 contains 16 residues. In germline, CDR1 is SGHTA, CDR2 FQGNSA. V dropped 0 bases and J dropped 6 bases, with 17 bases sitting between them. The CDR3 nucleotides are TGTGCCAGCAGCTTAGCGCGGACGAGCCCGGGTGATGGCTACACCTTC. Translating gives CASSLARTSPGDGYTF.

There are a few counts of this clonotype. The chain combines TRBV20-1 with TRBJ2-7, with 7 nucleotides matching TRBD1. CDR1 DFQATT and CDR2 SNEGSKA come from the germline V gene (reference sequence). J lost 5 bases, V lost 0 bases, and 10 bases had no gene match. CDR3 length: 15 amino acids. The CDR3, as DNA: TGCAGTGCTAGAGATCTGCAGGGGGTACCCCACGAGCAGTACTTC. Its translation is CSARDLQGVPHEQYF.

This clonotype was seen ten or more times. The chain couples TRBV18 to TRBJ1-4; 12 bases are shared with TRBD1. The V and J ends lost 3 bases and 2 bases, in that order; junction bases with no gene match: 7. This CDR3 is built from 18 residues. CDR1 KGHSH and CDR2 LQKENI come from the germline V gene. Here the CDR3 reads CASSPYPGTGGTNEKLFF. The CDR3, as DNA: TGTGCCAGCTCACCTTATCCCGGGACAGGGGGCACTAATGAAAAACTGTTTTTT.

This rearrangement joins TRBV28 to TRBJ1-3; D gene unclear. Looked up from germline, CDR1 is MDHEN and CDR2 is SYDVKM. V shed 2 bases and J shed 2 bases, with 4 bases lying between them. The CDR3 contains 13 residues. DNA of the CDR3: TGTGCCAGCAGTTTAACGGCTGGAAACACCATATATTTT. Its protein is CASSLTAGNTIYF.

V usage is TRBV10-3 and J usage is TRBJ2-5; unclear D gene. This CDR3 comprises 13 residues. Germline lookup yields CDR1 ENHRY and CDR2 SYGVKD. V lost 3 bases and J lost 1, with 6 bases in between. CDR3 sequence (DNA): TGTGCCATCAGTGATCTACTCCAAGAGACCCAGTACTTC. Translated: CAISDLLQETQYF.

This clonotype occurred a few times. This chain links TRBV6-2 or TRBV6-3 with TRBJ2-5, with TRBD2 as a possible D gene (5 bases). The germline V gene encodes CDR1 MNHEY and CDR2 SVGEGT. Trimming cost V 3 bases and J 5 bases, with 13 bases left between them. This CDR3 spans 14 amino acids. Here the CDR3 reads CASSYHVGEETQYF. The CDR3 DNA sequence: TGTGCCAGCAGTTATCACGTGGGAGAGGAGACCCAGTACTTC.